One sample yielded the 2 T cell receptor beta chains listed below, sequenced in a study of control samples from healthy donors and cancer patients. Profiling relied on immunoSEQ multiplex PCR, and the TCRdb table lists in-frame clones only, not all of them. The sample lists about 92,000 clones; 82% were seen once. Material: blood. All receptors derive from a woman aged 55-69 years in good health.

CDR3 nucleotides: TGTGCCAGTAGACCTCCACAGATCTATGGCTACACCTTC. Residues: CASRPPQIYGYTF. The chain carries TRBV19 and TRBJ1-2; unclear D gene. The germline V gene encodes CDR1 LNHDA and CDR2 SQIVND (reference sequence). Trimming stripped 6 bases from V and 4 bases from J, with 12 bases between. The CDR3 sequence is 13 residues long. The entire variable domain, with the rest obtained from reference TRBV19 and TRBJ1-2, is as follows: DGGITQSPKYLFRKEGQNVTLSCEQNLNHDAMYWYRQDPGQGLRLIYYSQIVNDFQKGDIAEGYSVSREKKESFPLTVTSAQKNPTAFYLCASRPPQIYGYTFGSGTRLTVV.

In DNA, the CDR3 is TGTGCCAGCTCACTTCCGGGACAGAACACTGAAGCTTTCTTT. Amino acids: CASSLPGQNTEAFF. The chain combines TRBV18 with TRBJ1-1, with D maybe TRBD1 (6 bases). Trimming took 4 bases from V and 1 from J, leaving 10 bases between them. The CDR3 covers 14 residues. CDR1 is KGHSH and CDR2 is LQKENI in the germline V gene.